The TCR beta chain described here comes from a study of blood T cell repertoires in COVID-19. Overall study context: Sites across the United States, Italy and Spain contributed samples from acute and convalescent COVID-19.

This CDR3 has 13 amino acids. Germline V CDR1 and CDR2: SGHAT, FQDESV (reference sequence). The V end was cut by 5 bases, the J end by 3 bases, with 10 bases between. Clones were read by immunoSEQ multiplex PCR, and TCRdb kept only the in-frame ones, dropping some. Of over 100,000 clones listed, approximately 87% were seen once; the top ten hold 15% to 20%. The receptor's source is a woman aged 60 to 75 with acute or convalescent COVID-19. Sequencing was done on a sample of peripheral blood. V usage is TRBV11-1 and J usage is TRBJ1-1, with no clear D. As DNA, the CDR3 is TGTGCCAGCAGCCCAGACCAGGACACTGAAGCTTTCTTT. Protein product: CASSPDQDTEAFF. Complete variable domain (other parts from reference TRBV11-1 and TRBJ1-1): EAEVAQSPRYKITEKSQAVAFWCDPISGHATLYWYRQILGQGPELLVQFQDESVVDDSQLPKDRFSAERLKGVDSTLKIQPAELGDSAMYLCASSPDQDTEAFFGQGTRLTVV.